These T cell receptor beta chains were read from a single sample in a study of blood T cell repertoires in COVID-19. TCRdb keeps only in-frame clones here, not all; method: immunoSEQ multiplex PCR. The sample has about 150,000 clones, roughly 88% seen once; the top ten hold roughly 4.3%. The source material was PBMCs or T cells enriched from blood (not recorded which). These receptors were obtained from a man in his fifties or sixties who had recovered from COVID-19. Each CDR3 is given with its conserved first and last residue. The D gene is left open where the match is weak. Only part of the rows carry a size: once, few, many, or a class if the clone is expanded.

V gene: TRBV5-1
J gene: TRBJ1-4
clone size: once
D gene: .
CDR3 protein: CASRPEPQGTNEKLFF
CDR3 DNA: TGCGCCAGCAGGCCGGAACCACAGGGAACTAATGAAAAACTGTTTTTT

V gene: TRBV28
J gene: TRBJ2-5
clone size: .
D gene: TRBD2
CDR3 protein: CASSPLAGGNAQYF
CDR3 DNA: TGTGCCAGCAGCCCACTAGCGGGGGGGAATGCCCAGTACTTC

V gene: TRBV30
J gene: TRBJ1-2
clone size: .
D gene: TRBD1
CDR3 protein: CAYRQGRNYGYTF
CDR3 DNA: TGTGCCTACCGACAGGGACGTAACTATGGCTACACCTTC

V gene: TRBV28
J gene: TRBJ1-1
clone size: .
D gene: TRBD1
CDR3 protein: CASSVGTGATEAFF
CDR3 DNA: TGTGCCAGCAGTGTCGGGACAGGGGCCACTGAAGCTTTCTTT

V gene: TRBV6-5
J gene: TRBJ1-6
clone size: .
D gene: TRBD1
CDR3 protein: CASRTGTGYSPLHF
CDR3 DNA: TGTGCCAGCAGAACCGGGACAGGGTATTCACCCCTCCACTTT

V gene: TRBV9
J gene: TRBJ2-7
clone size: .
D gene: TRBD2
CDR3 protein: CASSVSGVGEQYF
CDR3 DNA: TGTGCCAGCAGCGTAAGCGGGGTGGGGGAGCAGTACTTC

V gene: TRBV29-1
J gene: TRBJ1-5
clone size: once
D gene: .
CDR3 protein: CSVAGGRNQPQHF
CDR3 DNA: TGCAGCGTTGCGGGAGGGCGCAATCAGCCCCAGCATTTT

V gene: TRBV5-1
J gene: TRBJ1-2
clone size: .
D gene: .
CDR3 protein: CASSLAERGSYGYTF
CDR3 DNA: TGCGCCAGCAGCTTGGCCGAAAGGGGCTCGTATGGCTACACCTTC

V gene: TRBV27
J gene: TRBJ2-1
clone size: .
D gene: .
CDR3 protein: CASSRGSSYNEQFF
CDR3 DNA: TGTGCCAGCAGTCGCGGGTCTTCCTACAATGAGCAGTTCTTC

V gene: TRBV7-9
J gene: TRBJ1-2
clone size: .
D gene: .
CDR3 protein: CASSFETGGYGYTF
CDR3 DNA: TGTGCCAGCAGCTTCGAGACCGGGGGCTATGGCTACACCTTC

V gene: TRBV2
J gene: TRBJ1-2
clone size: .
D gene: .
CDR3 protein: CASLGGGKGYTF
CDR3 DNA: TGTGCCAGCCTTGGGGGGGGTAAGGGCTACACCTTC

V gene: TRBV23-1
J gene: TRBJ1-3
clone size: .
D gene: .
CDR3 protein: CASSQSYTGISYVSGNTIYF
CDR3 DNA: TGCGCCAGCAGTCAATCGTACACAGGGATTTCATATGTGTCTGGAAACACCATATATTTT

V gene: TRBV28
J gene: TRBJ2-3
clone size: .
D gene: .
CDR3 protein: CASRTQQGRSTDTQYF
CDR3 DNA: TGTGCCAGCAGGACACAACAGGGTAGGAGCACAGATACGCAGTATTTT

V gene: TRBV18
J gene: TRBJ1-2
clone size: .
D gene: .
CDR3 protein: CASSPFEGSGYTF
CDR3 DNA: TGTGCCAGCTCACCATTCGAGGGCTCCGGCTACACCTTC

V gene: TRBV7-9
J gene: TRBJ1-4
clone size: .
D gene: TRBD1
CDR3 protein: CASSSQGAGNEKLFF
CDR3 DNA: TGTGCCAGCAGTTCTCAGGGGGCGGGTAATGAAAAACTGTTTTTT

V gene: TRBV27
J gene: TRBJ2-1
clone size: .
D gene: .
CDR3 protein: CASSSPLVRGGIDEQFF
CDR3 DNA: TGTGCCAGCAGTTCCCCTTTGGTGAGGGGCGGGATCGATGAGCAGTTCTTC

V gene: TRBV3-1/TRBV3-2
J gene: TRBJ2-6
clone size: once
D gene: .
CDR3 protein: CASSHTSSGANVLTF
CDR3 DNA: TGTGCCAGCAGCCATACTAGCTCTGGGGCCAACGTCCTGACTTTC

V gene: TRBV30
J gene: TRBJ1-2
clone size: .
D gene: .
CDR3 protein: CAWSVSPGGYGYTF
CDR3 DNA: TGTGCCTGGAGTGTATCCCCCGGGGGCTATGGCTACACCTTC

V gene: TRBV18
J gene: TRBJ2-5
clone size: .
D gene: TRBD1
CDR3 protein: CASSPPGGQGETQYF
CDR3 DNA: TGTGCCAGCTCACCACCCGGGGGACAGGGAGAGACCCAGTACTTC

V gene: TRBV18
J gene: TRBJ1-6
clone size: .
D gene: .
CDR3 protein: CASSLTGFWDSPLHF
CDR3 DNA: TGTGCCAGCTCGCTAACAGGGTTCTGGGATTCACCCCTCCACTTT

V gene: TRBV5-4
J gene: TRBJ1-2
clone size: .
D gene: TRBD1
CDR3 protein: CATSSRDSANYGYTF
CDR3 DNA: TGTGCCACCTCCTCCCGGGACAGCGCGAACTATGGCTACACCTTC

V gene: TRBV9
J gene: TRBJ2-5
clone size: .
D gene: .
CDR3 protein: CASTGGGGRSETQYF
CDR3 DNA: TGTGCCAGCACCGGAGGGGGGGGGCGTTCAGAGACCCAGTACTTC

V gene: TRBV4-1
J gene: TRBJ2-7
clone size: .
D gene: .
CDR3 protein: CASSQERWGLGYEQYF
CDR3 DNA: TGCGCCAGCAGCCAAGAGCGCTGGGGGCTAGGATACGAGCAGTACTTC

V gene: TRBV6-2/TRBV6-3
J gene: TRBJ2-7
clone size: .
D gene: TRBD2
CDR3 protein: CASSYYGGRAGDEQYF
CDR3 DNA: TGTGCCAGCAGTTACTACGGCGGGAGGGCCGGAGACGAGCAGTACTTC

V gene: TRBV6-5
J gene: TRBJ1-5
clone size: once
D gene: .
CDR3 protein: CASSYTVPGGNQPQHF
CDR3 DNA: TGTGCCAGCAGTTACACGGTCCCAGGCGGCAATCAGCCCCAGCATTTT

V gene: TRBV18
J gene: TRBJ1-1
clone size: .
D gene: .
CDR3 protein: CASSPLPGESRAFF
CDR3 DNA: TGTGCCAGCTCACCACTGCCAGGGGAGTCGCGGGCTTTCTTT

V gene: TRBV30
J gene: TRBJ2-1
clone size: few
D gene: .
CDR3 protein: CAWSSSESSYNEQFF
CDR3 DNA: TGTGCCTGGAGTAGTTCGGAGAGCTCCTACAATGAGCAGTTCTTC

V gene: TRBV7-2
J gene: TRBJ2-1
clone size: .
D gene: TRBD1
CDR3 protein: CASTMDRANEQFF
CDR3 DNA: TGTGCCAGCACCATGGACAGGGCCAATGAGCAGTTCTTC

V gene: TRBV4-3
J gene: TRBJ2-6
clone size: .
D gene: .
CDR3 protein: CASSPGQAGANVLTF
CDR3 DNA: TGCGCCAGCAGCCCAGGGCAGGCTGGGGCCAACGTCCTGACTTTC

V gene: TRBV28
J gene: TRBJ1-2
clone size: .
D gene: .
CDR3 protein: CASSSIGGYGYTF
CDR3 DNA: TGTGCCAGCAGTTCTATAGGGGGCTATGGCTACACCTTC

V gene: TRBV28
J gene: TRBJ2-3
clone size: once
D gene: TRBD1
CDR3 protein: CASSLMTGRGTDTQYF
CDR3 DNA: TGTGCCAGCAGTTTAATGACAGGGAGAGGCACAGATACGCAGTATTTT

V gene: TRBV6-4
J gene: TRBJ2-2
clone size: .
D gene: .
CDR3 protein: CASRDQGSTGELFF
CDR3 DNA: TGTGCCAGCAGGGATCAGGGGTCCACCGGGGAGCTGTTTTTT

V gene: TRBV4-3
J gene: TRBJ2-7
clone size: .
D gene: .
CDR3 protein: CASSRSGSTAYEQYF
CDR3 DNA: TGCGCCAGCAGCCGAAGCGGTTCCACCGCCTACGAGCAGTACTTC